This TCR beta chain stems from a study of shared clonotypes between healthy human individuals. Study findings and constraints: Investigators expected sequencing depth to affect clonotype sharing among donors. Lower generation probabilities were found for non-shared clonotypes than for those shared by all four donors.

Trimming left V 6 bases short and J 0 bases short, with 8 bases between. The CDR3 has 13 residues. Germline CDR1 and CDR2: SEHNR and FQNEAQ (reference sequence). In regard to this clone: Its antigen is undetermined.

From CD4+ cells came CD45RA+ naive and CD45RA-negative memory subsets. Deep level was the assay's run setting. Data came from immunoSEQ multiplex PCR; TCRdb stores just in-frame clones and leaves some out. The table includes 2.5 million or so clones, more than 90% detected once. The sample taken for sequencing was naive CD4+ T cells sorted from blood. The subset denotes: CD45RA+ positively selected. The sequence was obtained from a man between 18 and 35 years old in good health. The J gene is TRBJ2-5, the V gene TRBV7-9; D possibly corresponds to TRBD1 (6 bases). The chain's CDR3 is CASSWTDQETQYF. CDR3 nucleotides: TGTGCCAGCAGTTGGACAGACCAAGAGACCCAGTACTTC.